A selection of T cell receptor beta chains follows, all from one sample in a study of cytomegalovirus exposure and HLA in healthy donors. Assay used: immunoSEQ multiplex PCR; TCRdb lists only in-frame clones, some missing. The sample carries more than 150,000 clones, approximately 73% recorded once. The sequencing input was PBMCs. These receptors were collected from a woman in her 30s in good health and CMV-seropositive. The CDR3 runs from the conserved cysteine through the conserved F or W. D genes are given only for firm matches. The size field is filled for only some rows; it gives once, few, many or a size class.

J	D	V	size	DNA	CDR3
TRBJ2-1	.	TRBV4-3	once	TGCGCCAGCAGGTCTAGGGGTTACAATGAGCAGTTCTTC	CASRSRGYNEQFF
TRBJ1-3	TRBD1	TRBV7-2	.	TGTGCCAGCAGCTTAGCGCTCCGACAGGGGTACGGAAACACCATATATTTT	CASSLALRQGYGNTIYF
TRBJ1-1	.	TRBV11-3	.	TGTGCCAGCAGCCCCCTCCCGGACACTGAAGCTTTCTTT	CASSPLPDTEAFF
TRBJ1-4	.	TRBV9	once	TGTGCCAGCAGCGTAGAAGGCAGGGGAAGCCCTAATGAAAAACTGTTTTTT	CASSVEGRGSPNEKLFF
TRBJ1-6	.	TRBV2	.	TGTGCCAGCAGTGAACGGGAGACTTCACCCCTCCACTTT	CASSERETSPLHF
TRBJ1-4	.	TRBV10-2	.	TGCGCCAGCACCCACAGGAATGAAAAACTGTTTTTT	CASTHRNEKLFF
TRBJ2-7	.	TRBV15	.	TGTGCCACCAGCAGACGGGACACCGACGAGCAGTACTTC	CATSRRDTDEQYF
TRBJ1-5	.	TRBV5-5	.	TGTGCCAGCAGCTGGTTTGCAGGGGTTAGCAATCAGCCCCAGCATTTT	CASSWFAGVSNQPQHF
TRBJ1-5	.	TRBV25-1	few	TGTGCCAGCAGTGAAACAGGGTTCGGGGAGCCCCAGCATTTT	CASSETGFGEPQHF
TRBJ2-7	.	TRBV5-6	.	TGTGCCAGCAGCTTGGTTGAGGGGAGGGAGCAGTACTTC	CASSLVEGREQYF
TRBJ1-2	TRBD1	TRBV4-2	few	TGTGCCAGCAGCCAAGATAAGCCAGGGGGCATCACGCTCTATGGCTACACCTTC	CASSQDKPGGITLYGYTF
TRBJ2-1	TRBD2	TRBV5-1	once	TGCGCCAGCAAGATAGCGGGGGGGGTCAATGAGCAGTTCTTC	CASKIAGGVNEQFF
TRBJ1-6	.	TRBV4-3	.	TGCGCCAGCAGCCAAGTTAGGGGTTCACCCCTCCACTTT	CASSQVRGSPLHF
TRBJ1-6	TRBD1	TRBV9	.	TGTGCCAGCAGCGTAGGGACCCTACGACAGGGGTTAAATTCACCCCTCCACTTT	CASSVGTLRQGLNSPLHF
TRBJ2-2	.	TRBV5-8	.	TGTGCCAGCACCCCGAGGCGGCTAGCCGCGAACACCGGGGAGCTGTTTTTT	CASTPRRLAANTGELFF
TRBJ2-3	TRBD1	TRBV7-9	.	TGTGCCAGCAGCTCCCCCCCGAGGGGGCCGCACACAGATACGCAGTATTTT	CASSSPPRGPHTDTQYF
TRBJ1-5	.	TRBV6-5	once	TGTGCCAGCAGTTACTCGGCAGGGCTCAATCAGCCCCAGCATTTT	CASSYSAGLNQPQHF
TRBJ1-1	TRBD1	TRBV11-1	.	TGTGCCAGCAGCCCCGGGACAGGGCAGACTGAAGCTTTCTTT	CASSPGTGQTEAFF
TRBJ1-3	.	TRBV28	.	TGTGCCAGCAGGCCCTTAGGAGACACCATATATTTT	CASRPLGDTIYF
TRBJ1-2	TRBD1	TRBV6-6	.	TGTGCCAGCAGTTATCTAGGACAGGGAGAAGCCGGCTACACCTTC	CASSYLGQGEAGYTF
TRBJ2-3	TRBD2	TRBV6-4	few	TGTGCCAGCAGTGACAATCCTAGCGGGGGGGCTACGCAGTATTTT	CASSDNPSGGATQYF
TRBJ2-1	TRBD2	TRBV4-1	.	TGCGCCAGCAGCCAAGGGGTGGTGCGGGGGGGCAGGTACAATGAGCAGTTCTTC	CASSQGVVRGGRYNEQFF
TRBJ2-5	TRBD1	TRBV10-2	.	TGCGCCAGCAGCGCCGGGACAGGGGGGACCCAGTACTTC	CASSAGTGGTQYF
TRBJ2-3	TRBD2	TRBV15	.	TGTGCCACCAGCTTAGCGGGGGCCAACACAGATACGCAGTATTTT	CATSLAGANTDTQYF
TRBJ1-5	.	TRBV4-1	.	TGCGCCAGCAGTTTGGGGGCAGGCGAAAATCAGCCCCAGCATTTT	CASSLGAGENQPQHF
TRBJ2-1	.	TRBV19	.	TGTGCCAGTAGTACCCCCCAGGGTCACCCGAATGAGCAGTTCTTC	CASSTPQGHPNEQFF
TRBJ2-2	TRBD2	TRBV6-1	.	TGTGCCAGCAGTGAGGCGGGGGGCCAAACCGGGGAGCTGTTTTTT	CASSEAGGQTGELFF
TRBJ2-3	TRBD2	TRBV6-5	.	TGTGCCAGCCACGGGGGGGCTAGCACAGATACGCAGTATTTT	CASHGGASTDTQYF
TRBJ2-6	TRBD1	TRBV5-4	few	TGTGCCAGCAGCTTGGCCGGACAGGGAGGCTCTGGGGCCAACGTCCTGACTTTC	CASSLAGQGGSGANVLTF
TRBJ2-7	.	TRBV4-3	.	TGCGCCAGCAGCCAAGAAAACAGCCACTACGAGCAGTACTTC	CASSQENSHYEQYF
TRBJ2-1	.	TRBV5-8	few	TGTGCCAGCAGCCCTGAAAGAGGCGGCCCCTACAATGAGCAGTTCTTC	CASSPERGGPYNEQFF
TRBJ2-2	.	TRBV29-1	.	TGCAGCGTTGAATCAGCGAACACCGGGGAGCTGTTTTTT	CSVESANTGELFF
TRBJ2-1	TRBD2	TRBV4-2	.	TGTGCCAGCAGCCGGTCACTAGCGGGGGCCTACAATGAGCAGTTCTTC	CASSRSLAGAYNEQFF
TRBJ1-1	.	TRBV4-1	.	TGTGCCAGCAGCCAGGGCCTCACGCGGGATACTGAAGCTTTCTTT	CASSQGLTRDTEAFF
TRBJ2-7	TRBD2	TRBV2	.	TGTGCCAGCAGTGGGACTAGCAACGAGCAGTACTTC	CASSGTSNEQYF
TRBJ1-1	.	TRBV5-1	.	TGCGCCAGCAGCGCCGGCCTCTCGGAGGCGATGAACACTGAAGCTTTCTTT	CASSAGLSEAMNTEAFF
TRBJ1-6	TRBD1	TRBV6-1	.	TGTGCCAGCAGTGGATTAGGACAGGGCCATTCACCCCTCCACTTT	CASSGLGQGHSPLHF